Below, 23 T cell receptor beta chains from the same sample are listed, as sequenced in a study of T cells in localized non-small cell lung cancer. Libraries were prepared by immunoSEQ multiplex PCR; TCRdb keeps only in-frame clonotypes and omits some of them. Among 130,000 or so clones listed, around 90% were seen once. The input for sequencing was peripheral blood, taken before any cancer treatment. Receptor source: a female donor older than 55 with stage I lung adenocarcinoma.

This chain connects TRBV18 to TRBJ2-7; D might be TRBD1 (6 bases). V was trimmed by 3 bases and J by 4 bases, leaving 13 bases between them. The V gene's germline CDR1 is KGHSH and CDR2 LQKENI. The CDR3 spans 14 residues. The CDR3 spells CASSPPGQIYEQYF. The CDR3 DNA follows: TGTGCCAGCTCACCCCCGGGACAAATTTACGAGCAGTACTTC.

This chain joins TRBV7-8 and TRBJ2-1; D call uncertain. The ends were cut back, 4 bases at V and 0 bases at J, with 13 bases in the middle. The CDR3 spans 16 residues. Germline V gene lookup returns CDR1 SGHVS and CDR2 FQNEAQ. This chain's CDR3 is CASSSLAASSYNEQFF. In nucleotides, the CDR3 is TGTGCCAGCAGCTCATTAGCTGCGAGCTCCTACAATGAGCAGTTCTTC.

The chain combines TRBV5-1 with TRBJ2-7; 7 nucleotides match TRBD1. The CDR3 length is 16 residues. CDR1 is SGHRS, CDR2 YFSETQ, per germline. V trimming: 4 bases; J trimming: 1 base; junction bases outside the gene matches: 11. The CDR3 coding sequence is TGCGCCAGCAGCCCAAGGCCTGACAGGGTATCCTACGAGCAGTACTTC. This codes for CASSPRPDRVSYEQYF.

V and J are TRBV10-1 and TRBJ2-5; 7 bases match TRBD2. Trimming cost V 2 bases and J 4 bases; bases outside gene matches: 7. CDR3 length: 15 residues. The germline V gene has CDR1 WNHNN and CDR2 SYGVQD (reference sequence). CDR3 nucleotide sequence: TGCGCCAGCAGTGAGGGGGAGGGCCGGGGAGAGACCCAGTACTTC. Its protein product is CASSEGEGRGETQYF.

This clone showed up just a few times. The chain carries TRBV7-2 and TRBJ2-5; no clear D gene. This CDR3 is built from 13 residues. V was clipped by 2 bases and J by 0 bases, with 4 bases between them. CDR1 and CDR2 from the germline V gene are SGHTA and FQGNSA. The CDR3 sequence: CASSLSNQETQYF. The CDR3 DNA reads TGTGCCAGCAGCTTATCAAACCAAGAGACCCAGTACTTC.

In this sample, this clone turned up many times. V usage is TRBV6-5 and J usage is TRBJ1-5; 10 bases fit TRBD1. V trimming: 7 bases; J trimming: 0 bases; junction bases outside the gene matches: 3. Germline V CDR1 and CDR2: MNHEY, SVGAGI. The CDR3 totals 15 residues. The CDR3 nucleotides read TGTGCCAGCACCCGGGACAGGGGTAGCAATCAGCCCCAGCATTTT. This codes for CASTRDRGSNQPQHF.

This clone showed up just once. This rearrangement joins TRBV11-2 to TRBJ2-5, with D possibly TRBD2 on 5 matching bases. V was clipped by 6 bases and J by 2 bases, with 19 bases between them. The CDR3 sequence is 16 residues long. Germline lookup yields CDR1 SGHAT and CDR2 FQNNGV. Written as DNA, the CDR3 is TGTGCCAGCAGAATGAGGGCGGATGAGGGACAAGAGACCCAGTACTTC. Its translation: CASRMRADEGQETQYF.

V is TRBV9 and J is TRBJ2-3; 9 bases map to TRBD2. Germline CDR1 and CDR2: SGDLS and YYNGEE. This CDR3 contains 16 residues. V was pared by 3 bases and J by 5 bases, with 10 bases of the junction left unmatched. The CDR3 spells CASSGLSGRRVDTQYF. DNA of the CDR3: TGTGCCAGCAGCGGCCTTAGCGGGAGACGAGTAGATACGCAGTATTTT.

The chain carries TRBV5-1 and TRBJ2-1; 14 bases line up with TRBD2. Germline V gene sequence: CDR1 SGHRS, CDR2 YFSETQ. The CDR3 sequence is 19 residues long. The trim removed 3 bases at V and 1 base at J, leaving 9 bases unmatched. The CDR3 here is CASSYLGLAGAWSYNEQFF. DNA of the CDR3: TGCGCCAGCAGCTATTTGGGACTAGCGGGAGCATGGTCCTACAATGAGCAGTTCTTC.

V is TRBV5-1 and J is TRBJ2-3, with no clear D. This CDR3 region has 12 residues. Germline CDR1 SGHRS, CDR2 YFSETQ. Deletions cut 5 bases from V and 0 bases from J, with 4 bases between. CDR3 bases: TGCGCCAGCAGAACAAGCACAGATACGCAGTATTTT. As protein: CASRTSTDTQYF.

This chain joins TRBV29-1 and TRBJ2-3; maybe TRBD2 (5 bases). The germline V gene encodes CDR1 SQVTM and CDR2 ANQGSEA. This CDR3 spans 12 amino acids. V lost 4 bases, J lost 6 bases, and 11 bases lay in between. CDR3 protein: CSVGLRGDTQYF. The CDR3 coding sequence is TGCAGCGTTGGACTTAGAGGGGATACGCAGTATTTT.

CDR3 in amino acids: CASSEQGIGYF. The CDR3 DNA follows: TGTGCCAGCAGCGAACAGGGGATAGGGTACTTC. The chain is built from TRBV7-8 and TRBJ2-7, with 7 bases lining up with TRBD1. Germline assignment: CDR1 SGHVS and CDR2 FQNEAQ. This CDR3 has 11 amino acids. V shed 5 bases and J 12 bases; nucleotides not matched to a gene: 7.

The chain joins TRBV7-2 to TRBJ1-5; 9 nucleotides match TRBD1. Trimming cost V 5 bases and J 9 bases; bases outside gene matches: 8. CDR1 and CDR2 from the germline V gene are SGHTA and FQGNSA. This CDR3 is 14 amino acids long. The CDR3 sequence is CASSTGQGSSPQHF. In nucleotides, the CDR3 is TGTGCCAGCAGCACCGGACAGGGGTCGTCGCCCCAGCATTTT.

This clone was recorded only once. The CDR3 bases are TGTGCCAGCAGTTCGGACAGCCAAGAGACCCAGTACTTC. Encoded protein: CASSSDSQETQYF. This chain joins TRBV6-5 and TRBJ2-5, with D tentatively TRBD1 (6 bases). Trimming left V 4 bases short and J 1 base short, with 7 bases between. The CDR3 is 13 residues long. The germline V gene encodes CDR1 MNHEY and CDR2 SVGAGI.

The CDR3 here is CASSIATDTQYF. The CDR3 bases are TGTGCCAGTAGTATAGCGACAGATACGCAGTATTTT. The chain carries TRBV19 and TRBJ2-3; D not resolved. Looked up from germline, CDR1 is LNHDA and CDR2 is SQIVND (reference sequence). The V and J ends lost 1 base and 3 bases respectively, with 2 bases between them. The CDR3 contains 12 residues.

This clone was observed once. As DNA, the CDR3 is TGTGCCAGCAGTGAGGCCGGGACTGCCTCCTACGAGCAGTACTTC. It yields the protein CASSEAGTASYEQYF. The rearrangement links TRBV2 to TRBJ2-7, with D possibly being TRBD2 (6 bases). CDR1 and CDR2 (germline): SNHLY, FYNNEI. V was pared by 3 bases and J by 0 bases, with 12 bases between. The CDR3 spans 15 residues.

This clone was seen a handful of times. V gene TRBV29-1 combines with J gene TRBJ1-1, with TRBD1 as a possible D gene (5 bases). This CDR3 spans 12 amino acids. V lost 3 bases, J lost 3 bases, and 8 bases lay in between. Germline loops: CDR1 SQVTM, CDR2 ANQGSEA. This chain's CDR3 is CSVEGRDTEAFF. The CDR3 DNA sequence: TGCAGCGTTGAGGGCAGGGACACTGAAGCTTTCTTT.

This clone came up a few times. V usage is TRBV28 and J usage is TRBJ2-1; D perhaps matches TRBD2 (6 bases). This CDR3 has 13 residues. Trimming removed 7 bases at V and 7 bases at J, with 14 bases between. Germline CDR1 MDHEN, CDR2 SYDVKM. The CDR3 DNA sequence: TGTGCCAGCAAAATTCGGGGGTGGAATGAGCAGTTCTTC. Translation gives CASKIRGWNEQFF.

The V and J genes are TRBV6-6 and TRBJ1-5, with 7 bases that match TRBD1. The CDR3 totals 14 residues. Unmatched junction bases numbered 1, after V lost 5 bases and J lost 0 bases. Germline CDR1 reads MNHNY; CDR2 reads SVGAGI (reference sequence). Here the CDR3 DNA reads TGTGCCAGCAGTCACAGGGGTAGCAATCAGCCCCAGCATTTT. It specifies CASSHRGSNQPQHF.

The V gene is TRBV2, the J gene TRBJ2-1; TRBD2 matches 9 bases. Germline CDR1 reads SNHLY; CDR2 reads FYNNEI. V lost 3 bases to trimming and J lost 9 bases; unmatched junction nucleotides: 9. This CDR3 is 15 amino acids long. The CDR3 is CASSDRASGKGEQFF. The CDR3, as DNA: TGTGCCAGCAGTGACCGGGCTAGCGGGAAGGGTGAGCAGTTCTTC.

The V and J genes are TRBV28 and TRBJ1-5, with 7 bases lining up with TRBD1. The V gene end was trimmed by 6 bases and the J gene end by 0 bases; junction bases not matched to a gene: 5. CDR1 MDHEN and CDR2 SYDVKM come from the germline V gene. The CDR3 totals 15 residues. The CDR3 spells CASSKKGASNQPQHF. DNA of the CDR3: TGTGCCAGCAGCAAAAAGGGGGCTAGCAATCAGCCCCAGCATTTT. Variable domain in full (rest from reference TRBV28 and TRBJ1-5): DVKVTQSSRYLVKRTGEKVFLECVQDMDHENMFWYRQDPGLGLRLIYFSYDVKMKEKGDIPEGYSVSREKKERFSLILESASTNQTSMYLCASSKKGASNQPQHFGDGTRLSIL.

The rearrangement links TRBV10-3 to TRBJ2-2; D not certain. Trimming pared 1 base from V and 0 bases from J, leaving 6 bases between. The germline V gene encodes CDR1 ENHRY and CDR2 SYGVKD. This CDR3 region has 15 residues. The chain's CDR3 is CAISEFPANTGELFF. The CDR3 DNA is TGTGCCATCAGTGAGTTCCCAGCGAACACCGGGGAGCTGTTTTTT.

V is TRBV14 and J is TRBJ2-7, with 7 nucleotides matching TRBD1. Losses at the gene ends were 3 bases for V and 6 bases for J; bases not matched to a gene: 5. Germline CDR1 reads SGHDN; CDR2 reads FVKESK. The CDR3 is 13 amino acids. The CDR3 region is CASSHQRGLEQYF. The CDR3 coding sequence is TGTGCCAGCAGCCATCAGAGGGGGCTCGAGCAGTACTTC.